This TCR beta chain appears in the sequencing data of a study of shared clonotypes between healthy human individuals. Study findings and constraints: Naive subsets generally had larger estimated richness than memory subsets. Sharing across four donors was highest in naive CD4 (roughly 5%) and lowest in memory CD8 (roughly 0.4%). Sequencing depth was a factor that was expected to affect clonotype sharing among donors.

The table came from immunoSEQ multiplex PCR; TCRdb's copy has only in-frame clones and leaves some out. The sample records 2 million to 2.5 million clones, around 92% being singletons. Trimming took off 3 bases at V and 6 bases at J, with 17 bases between the two ends. This CDR3 contains 16 residues. Germline CDR1 and CDR2: KGHSH and LQKENI. Comment on this clone: Its antigen is unknown.

The CD4+ fraction was divided into a CD45RA+ naive subset and a CD45RA-negative memory subset. Sequencing input: naive CD4+ T cells from PBMCs. Subset: CD45RA+ positively selected. The sequence was collected from a man aged 18-30 years in good health. Some clones in this sample may be carry-over from other donors' samples. The chain joins TRBV18 to TRBJ2-2; D might be TRBD2 (5 bases). The CDR3 region is CASSPMTGISAGELFF. The CDR3 region has the DNA TGTGCCAGCTCACCGATGACCGGGATCAGCGCCGGGGAGCTGTTTTTT.